This is a list of T cell receptor beta chains from one sample in a study of T cell responses to AZD1222 COVID-19 vaccine. The protocol was immunoSEQ multiplex PCR, while the TCRdb copy is restricted to in-frame clones and leaves out a portion. The sample shows roughly 150,000 clones, around 93% of them seen only once. The sample here was peripheral blood, taken on day 0 of AZD1222 vaccination. Source of these receptors: an adult in good health. Both conserved end residues are part of each CDR3. D genes are given only for firm matches. Part of the rows lack a size; the others show once, few, many or a class for expanded clones.

j_call: TRBJ2-7
v_call: TRBV24-1
clone_size: NA
cdr3_length: 19
d_call: TRBD2
cdr3_nt: TGTGCCACCAGTGATGGACAGGGCACTAGCGGGAGGAAGTCCTACGAGCAGTACTTC
cdr3_aa: CATSDGQGTSGRKSYEQYF

j_call: TRBJ2-3
v_call: TRBV2
clone_size: NA
cdr3_length: 16
d_call: TRBD2
cdr3_nt: TGTGCCAGCAGAGCCGGGACTAGCGGTATCACAGATACGCAGTATTTT
cdr3_aa: CASRAGTSGITDTQYF

j_call: TRBJ1-5
v_call: TRBV30
clone_size: NA
cdr3_length: 14
d_call: NA
cdr3_nt: TGTGCCTGGAGCGTCGGACAGCTGAATCAGCCCCAGCATTTT
cdr3_aa: CAWSVGQLNQPQHF

j_call: TRBJ2-3
v_call: TRBV25-1
clone_size: NA
cdr3_length: 18
d_call: NA
cdr3_nt: TGTGCCAGCAGTGAGTCTAGGAGGGGGCACTACACTTCAGATACGCAGTATTTT
cdr3_aa: CASSESRRGHYTSDTQYF

j_call: TRBJ1-5
v_call: TRBV27
clone_size: NA
cdr3_length: 14
d_call: TRBD1
cdr3_nt: TGTGCCAGCAGCCCACAGGGGGAGGATCAGCCCCAGCATTTT
cdr3_aa: CASSPQGEDQPQHF

j_call: TRBJ1-2
v_call: TRBV3-1/TRBV3-2
clone_size: NA
cdr3_length: 14
d_call: TRBD1
cdr3_nt: TGTGCCAGCAGCCAACCGGACAGGGTACATGGCTACACCTTC
cdr3_aa: CASSQPDRVHGYTF

j_call: TRBJ2-3
v_call: TRBV28
clone_size: NA
cdr3_length: 13
d_call: NA
cdr3_nt: TGTGCCAGCAGTTTAGTGTGGACAGATACGCAGTATTTT
cdr3_aa: CASSLVWTDTQYF

j_call: TRBJ2-7
v_call: TRBV3-1/TRBV3-2
clone_size: once
cdr3_length: 14
d_call: NA
cdr3_nt: TGTGCCAGCAGCCTAGGCGGAGCCTCATACGAGCAGTACTTC
cdr3_aa: CASSLGGASYEQYF

j_call: TRBJ1-6
v_call: TRBV3-1/TRBV3-2
clone_size: once
cdr3_length: 14
d_call: NA
cdr3_nt: TGTGCCAGCAGCCAAGATAACCGTAATTCACCCCTCCACTTT
cdr3_aa: CASSQDNRNSPLHF

j_call: TRBJ2-7
v_call: TRBV7-2
clone_size: NA
cdr3_length: 14
d_call: TRBD2
cdr3_nt: TGTGCCAGCAGCTTTACAACCGGGACTACCGAGCAGTACTTC
cdr3_aa: CASSFTTGTTEQYF

j_call: TRBJ1-2
v_call: TRBV7-2
clone_size: NA
cdr3_length: 15
d_call: NA
cdr3_nt: TGTGCCAGCAGCTTAGACCGGGACCTCAAAGATGGCTACACCTTC
cdr3_aa: CASSLDRDLKDGYTF

j_call: TRBJ2-4
v_call: TRBV29-1
clone_size: NA
cdr3_length: 13
d_call: NA
cdr3_nt: TGCAGCGTTGAAGAGGGAGCCAAAAACATTCAGTACTTC
cdr3_aa: CSVEEGAKNIQYF

j_call: TRBJ1-3
v_call: TRBV5-1
clone_size: NA
cdr3_length: 16
d_call: NA
cdr3_nt: TGCGCCAGCAGCTTGCGGGGGGAGGTTTCTGGAAACACCATATATTTT
cdr3_aa: CASSLRGEVSGNTIYF

j_call: TRBJ1-2
v_call: TRBV11-2
clone_size: few
cdr3_length: 14
d_call: NA
cdr3_nt: TGTGCCAGCAGCCCCAGGGTGTCTAACTATGGCTACACCTTC
cdr3_aa: CASSPRVSNYGYTF

j_call: TRBJ1-1
v_call: TRBV24-1
clone_size: NA
cdr3_length: 12
d_call: NA
cdr3_nt: TGTGCCACCAGTGATTTGGGCGCACAGACCGTTTTT
cdr3_aa: CATSDLGAQTVF

j_call: TRBJ2-7
v_call: TRBV6-5
clone_size: NA
cdr3_length: 15
d_call: TRBD1
cdr3_nt: TGTGCCAGCAGTTACTCAGGACAGGGGGTCTACGAGCAGTACTTC
cdr3_aa: CASSYSGQGVYEQYF

j_call: TRBJ2-1
v_call: TRBV7-3
clone_size: NA
cdr3_length: 17
d_call: TRBD2
cdr3_nt: TGTGCCAGCAGCTGGGGACTAGCGGGAGGGTCGGGGAATGAGCAGTTCTTC
cdr3_aa: CASSWGLAGGSGNEQFF

j_call: TRBJ1-4
v_call: TRBV30
clone_size: NA
cdr3_length: 13
d_call: NA
cdr3_nt: TGTGCCTGGAGCCCTTACAAGGATGAAAAACTGTTTTTT
cdr3_aa: CAWSPYKDEKLFF

j_call: TRBJ1-1
v_call: TRBV12-3/TRBV12-4
clone_size: NA
cdr3_length: 12
d_call: NA
cdr3_nt: TGTGCCAGCAGTTTTTGGCGGGCTGAAGCTTTCTTT
cdr3_aa: CASSFWRAEAFF

j_call: TRBJ2-5
v_call: TRBV2
clone_size: NA
cdr3_length: 16
d_call: NA
cdr3_nt: TGTGCCAGCATGCCTGGGCCAGCGCGTATGGGGGAGACCCAGTACTTC
cdr3_aa: CASMPGPARMGETQYF

j_call: TRBJ2-7
v_call: TRBV6-5
clone_size: NA
cdr3_length: 13
d_call: NA
cdr3_nt: TGTGCCACCCTTCGGCTAGGACTCTACGAGCAGTACTTC
cdr3_aa: CATLRLGLYEQYF

j_call: TRBJ2-3
v_call: TRBV7-3
clone_size: NA
cdr3_length: 15
d_call: NA
cdr3_nt: TGTGCCAGCAGCTCCCAAGCAGGAGGCACAGATACGCAGTATTTT
cdr3_aa: CASSSQAGGTDTQYF

j_call: TRBJ1-2
v_call: TRBV5-8
clone_size: NA
cdr3_length: 12
d_call: NA
cdr3_nt: TGTGCCAGTACAAAGGTTAACTATGGCTACACCTTC
cdr3_aa: CASTKVNYGYTF

j_call: TRBJ2-7
v_call: TRBV6-2/TRBV6-3
clone_size: NA
cdr3_length: 14
d_call: TRBD1
cdr3_nt: TGTGCCAGCAGTTCGGGACAGGGTATTTGGGAGCAGTACTTC
cdr3_aa: CASSSGQGIWEQYF

j_call: TRBJ2-7
v_call: TRBV5-1
clone_size: once
cdr3_length: 14
d_call: NA
cdr3_nt: TGCGCCAGCAGCTTGGGACAGGTTCACGGCGAGCAGTACTTC
cdr3_aa: CASSLGQVHGEQYF

j_call: TRBJ2-7
v_call: TRBV25-1
clone_size: NA
cdr3_length: 15
d_call: TRBD2
cdr3_nt: TGTGCCAGCAGCGGACGGGAGGGCCCCCGCTACGAGCAGTACTTC
cdr3_aa: CASSGREGPRYEQYF

j_call: TRBJ2-7
v_call: TRBV12-3/TRBV12-4
clone_size: NA
cdr3_length: 13
d_call: NA
cdr3_nt: TGTGCCAGCAGCCTGGGGCTAGCTCGTGAGCAGTACTTC
cdr3_aa: CASSLGLAREQYF

j_call: TRBJ2-7
v_call: TRBV27
clone_size: NA
cdr3_length: 15
d_call: TRBD1
cdr3_nt: TGTGCCAGCAGTGCCCGGGACAGGGGGTTCTACGAGCAGTACTTC
cdr3_aa: CASSARDRGFYEQYF

j_call: TRBJ1-2
v_call: TRBV5-8
clone_size: NA
cdr3_length: 15
d_call: NA
cdr3_nt: TGTGCCCAGAGTGTTCCCCGGGGGAGAGGCTATGGCTACACCTTC
cdr3_aa: CAQSVPRGRGYGYTF

j_call: TRBJ1-2
v_call: TRBV5-1
clone_size: once
cdr3_length: 15
d_call: NA
cdr3_nt: TGCGCCAGCAGCTTTGGGGTTGGGGTTAACTATGGCTACACCTTC
cdr3_aa: CASSFGVGVNYGYTF

j_call: TRBJ1-3
v_call: TRBV5-5
clone_size: once
cdr3_length: 16
d_call: TRBD1
cdr3_nt: TGTGCCAGCAGCGGGGGACAGGGAGACCTTGGAAACACCATATATTTT
cdr3_aa: CASSGGQGDLGNTIYF

j_call: TRBJ1-1
v_call: TRBV7-9
clone_size: few
cdr3_length: 15
d_call: NA
cdr3_nt: TGTGCCAGCAGCTTCCAGACTATTGGGGGCACTGAAGCTTTCTTT
cdr3_aa: CASSFQTIGGTEAFF

j_call: TRBJ2-1
v_call: TRBV24-1
clone_size: NA
cdr3_length: 15
d_call: TRBD2
cdr3_nt: TGTGCCACCAGTATAGGACTAGCGGGAGGCAATGAGCAGTTCTTC
cdr3_aa: CATSIGLAGGNEQFF